The 27 T cell receptor beta chains below all came from one sample that was sequenced in a study of T-cell memory formation after mild COVID-19. Each CDR3 protein gets one entry after TCRdb re-called the 5' RACE reads with MiXCR. The sample shows 90,000 to 120,000 distinct CDR3 sequences, approximately 15% of them seen only once. Sequences were obtained from PBMCs or a T cell subset sorted from them (not recorded which). The receptors were sampled from a young man who had mild COVID-19 (a few samples of this study predate the infection). Cell type and time point are not known.

Ten or more counts support this clonotype. The chain recombines TRBV7-2 with TRBJ2-1; maybe TRBD1 (6 bases). Trimming stripped 4 bases from V and 9 bases from J, with 16 bases between. Germline V gives CDR1 SGHTA, CDR2 FQGNSA. The CDR3 extends over 14 amino acids. This chain's CDR3 is CASSSSRQEVEQFF. CDR3 coding DNA: TGTGCCAGCAGCTCATCCCGACAGGAAGTTGAGCAGTTCTTC.

This chain joins TRBV27 and TRBJ2-1, with 7 bases lining up with TRBD2. CDR3 size: 15 residues. The V segment lost 10 bases and the J segment 0 bases; nucleotides outside the gene matches: 9. The germline gives CDR1 MNHEY, CDR2 SMNVEV (reference sequence). The CDR3 DNA reads as TGTGCCATCTCTCGGGGGGTCAGCTCCTACAATGAGCAGTTCTTC. As protein: CAISRGVSSYNEQFF.

J is TRBJ1-4 and V is TRBV4-3; D call uncertain. The CDR3 loop spans 15 amino acids. V was clipped by 1 base and J by 3 bases, with 9 bases between them. Germline loops: CDR1 LGHNA, CDR2 YSLEER. Here the CDR3 reads CASSQGTAPNEKLFF. The CDR3 region has the DNA TGCGCCAGCAGCCAAGGTACAGCCCCTAATGAAAAACTGTTTTTT.

This clonotype was observed a few times. This chain uses TRBV5-5 with TRBJ1-1, with D possibly matching TRBD1 (6 bases). CDR1 and CDR2 from the germline V gene are SGHKS and YYEKEE (reference sequence). CDR3 size: 13 residues. Trimming left V 0 bases short and J 4 bases short, with 7 bases between. This chain's CDR3 is CASSLGGATEAFF. Written as DNA, the CDR3 is TGTGCCAGCAGCTTGGGGGGGGCCACTGAAGCTTTCTTT.

This sequence joins TRBV20-1 and TRBJ2-5; D gene ambiguous. The CDR3 spans 14 residues. V was shortened by 0 bases and J by 1 base, with 9 bases between the two germline ends. Germline V gene lookup returns CDR1 DFQATT and CDR2 SNEGSKA (reference sequence). The CDR3: CSARDGAAQETQYF. The CDR3 DNA sequence: TGCAGTGCTAGAGACGGTGCCGCCCAAGAGACCCAGTACTTC.

This clonotype was detected only a few times. The rearrangement uses TRBV13 and TRBJ2-3, with 7 bases that match TRBD2. This CDR3 is built from 16 residues. The V segment lost 5 bases and the J segment 2 bases; nucleotides outside the gene matches: 10. CDR1 is PRHDT and CDR2 is FYEKMQ in the germline V gene (reference sequence). In nucleotides, the CDR3 is TGTGCCAGCAGCACCATGGAGCGGGGTACCACAGATACGCAGTATTTT. Protein: CASSTMERGTTDTQYF.

V is TRBV30 and J is TRBJ1-1, with 7 positions matching TRBD1. Trimming took 0 bases from V and 13 from J; bases not matched to a gene: 8. The germline gives CDR1 GTSNPN, CDR2 SVGIG (reference sequence). This CDR3 region has 12 residues. Here the CDR3 reads CAWSVTGYFGFF. DNA of the CDR3: TGTGCCTGGAGTGTGACAGGGTATTTCGGTTTCTTT.

This clonotype was detected a few times. The chain uses TRBV12-3 or TRBV12-4 and TRBJ2-2; no firm D call. V lost 3 bases to trimming and J lost 0 bases, with 17 bases between them. CDR3 length: 18 amino acids. The CDR3 sequence is CASSFGPNSITNTGELFF. The CDR3 DNA follows: TGTGCCAGCAGTTTCGGGCCCAACTCTATAACGAACACCGGGGAGCTGTTTTTT.

CDR3 bases: TGTGCCAGCAGCTTGGACTTGGAGCCGGATACTAACTATGGCTACACCTTC. Its translation is CASSLDLEPDTNYGYTF. The rearrangement links TRBV5-5 to TRBJ1-2, with D unresolved. From germline, CDR1 is SGHKS and CDR2 YYEKEE (reference sequence). There are 17 residues in the CDR3. Trimming left V 0 bases short and J 0 bases short, with 15 bases between.

This clonotype has a handful of counts. This chain connects TRBV7-9 to TRBJ2-7; D could derive from TRBD1 or TRBD2 (6 bases each). V lost 5 bases and J lost 2, with 16 bases in between. This CDR3 comprises 15 residues. Germline values: CDR1 SEHNR, CDR2 FQNEAQ (reference sequence). The CDR3 coding sequence is TGTGCCAGCAGCCCCAAGGGGGGTCCCCCCTACGAGCAGTACTTC. It translates to CASSPKGGPPYEQYF.

The rearrangement uses TRBV27 and TRBJ2-7; 10 bases map to TRBD1. Germline V gene data show CDR1 as MNHEY and CDR2 as SMNVEV (reference sequence). This CDR3 spans 13 amino acids. Trimming cost V 5 bases and J 9 bases; bases outside gene matches: 7. CDR3 sequence: CASSRDRGVGQYF. The CDR3, as DNA: TGTGCCAGCAGTAGGGACAGGGGCGTAGGGCAGTACTTC.

V and J are TRBV4-1 and TRBJ2-1, with TRBD1 matching over 9 bases. V lost 2 bases, J lost 6 bases, and 11 bases stayed unmatched. The CDR3 contains 17 residues. CDR1 and CDR2 from the germline V gene are MGHRA and YSYEKL. The CDR3 nucleotides are TGCGCCAGCAGCCAAAGGGGAGTAGGACAGGGGTTCAATGAGCAGTTCTTC. Encoded protein: CASSQRGVGQGFNEQFF.

J is TRBJ1-5 and V is TRBV28; D not certain. The germline V gene encodes CDR1 MDHEN and CDR2 SYDVKM. The ends were cut back, 8 bases at V and 2 bases at J, with 13 bases in the middle. The CDR3 has 14 residues. CDR3 residues: CASRAVRGNQPQHF. CDR3 nucleotide sequence: TGTGCCAGCCGGGCAGTCCGGGGCAATCAGCCCCAGCATTTT.

In this sample, this clonotype turned up a few times. The chain uses TRBV4-3 and TRBJ1-2; no clear D gene. This CDR3 spans 14 amino acids. The ends were cut back, 4 bases at V and 1 base at J, with 10 bases in the middle. Germline CDR1 is LGHNA and CDR2 is YSLEER. CDR3 region: CASSPKDGNYGYTF. CDR3 sequence (DNA): TGCGCCAGCAGCCCTAAAGATGGTAACTATGGCTACACCTTC.

The DNA for the CDR3 is TGTGCCAGCAGCCTGCCGGGACAGGGAAAGACCCAGTACTTC. Amino acid sequence: CASSLPGQGKTQYF. This rearrangement joins TRBV11-3 to TRBJ2-5; TRBD1 matches at 9 bases. Germline lookup yields CDR1 SGHNT and CDR2 YENEEA. The CDR3 spans 14 residues. The J segment lost 6 bases and the V segment lost 5 bases, leaving 7 bases of the junction unmatched.

This clonotype was observed once. The chain uses TRBV24-1 and TRBJ2-2; D not certain. The CDR3 sequence is 11 residues long. Germline lookup yields CDR1 KGHDR and CDR2 SFDVKD. Trimming removed 6 bases at V and 6 bases at J, with 4 bases between. The CDR3 reads CATSFSGELFF. The CDR3 DNA reads TGTGCCACCAGTTTTTCCGGGGAGCTGTTTTTT.

The chain is built from TRBV28 and TRBJ1-4, with D perhaps matching TRBD1 (5 bases). This CDR3 has 17 amino acids. Germline CDR1 and CDR2: MDHEN and SYDVKM. The CDR3 loop reads CASRRPGRLATNEKLFF. CDR3 bases: TGTGCAAGCCGTCGACCGGGACGGCTCGCAACTAATGAAAAACTGTTTTTT. The entire variable domain, with the rest obtained from reference TRBV28 and TRBJ1-4, is as follows: DVKVTQSSRYLVKRTGEKVFLECVQDMDHENMFWYRQDPGLGLRLIYFSYDVKMKEKGDIPEGYSVSREKKERFSLILESASTNQTSMYLCASRRPGRLATNEKLFFGSGTQLSVL.

This chain uses TRBV10-1 with TRBJ2-5, with no clear D. Per the germline V gene, CDR1 is WNHNN and CDR2 is SYGVQD (reference sequence). Deletions cut 4 bases from V and 3 bases from J, with 9 bases between. The CDR3 totals 13 residues. This CDR3 reads CASSVHYKETQYF. Written as DNA, the CDR3 is TGCGCCAGCAGTGTTCACTACAAAGAGACCCAGTACTTC.

The chain is built from TRBV7-2 and TRBJ1-2; no clear D gene. There are 13 residues in the CDR3. Trimming took off 7 bases at V and 2 bases at J, with 11 bases between the two ends. The germline CDR1 and CDR2 sequences are SGHTA and FQGNSA. This chain's CDR3 is CASTPVGNYGYTF. CDR3 nucleotide sequence: TGTGCCAGCACCCCAGTGGGGAACTATGGCTACACCTTC.

This chain links TRBV28 with TRBJ2-7; 7 nucleotides match TRBD1. The J segment lost 4 bases and the V segment lost 2 bases, leaving 14 bases of the junction unmatched. Germline V gene lookup returns CDR1 MDHEN and CDR2 SYDVKM. The CDR3 runs 17 residues. DNA of the CDR3: TGTGCCAGCAGTTTACCCCAGGACAGGAAAAAGGGGTACGAGCAGTACGTC. Residues: CASSLPQDRKKGYEQYV.

The V and J genes are TRBV12-5 and TRBJ2-3, with TRBD2 identical over 9 bases. Germline V gene sequence: CDR1 LGHNT, CDR2 FRNRAP. The CDR3 loop spans 17 amino acids. The trim removed 0 bases at V and 2 bases at J, leaving 6 bases unmatched. CDR3 sequence: CASGLVGLAGNTDTQYF. CDR3 coding DNA: TGTGCTAGTGGTTTGGTCGGGCTAGCGGGGAACACAGATACGCAGTATTTT. The whole variable domain, filled in from reference TRBV12-5 and TRBJ2-3, reads DARVTQTPRHKVTEMGQEVTMRCQPILGHNTVFWYRQTMMQGLELLAYFRNRAPLDDSGMPKDRFSAEMPDATLATLKIQPSEPRDSAVYFCASGLVGLAGNTDTQYFGPGTRLTVL.

CDR3 residues: CASSLGPLAGNEQYV. CDR3 nucleotide sequence: TGTGCCAGCAGCTTAGGGCCTCTAGCGGGGAACGAGCAGTACGTC. The rearrangement uses TRBV7-2 and TRBJ2-7, with 9 bases aligning to TRBD2. Germline loops: CDR1 SGHTA, CDR2 FQGNSA. The CDR3 is 15 residues long. Trimming took 1 base from V and 5 from J; bases not matched to a gene: 6.

This clonotype was recorded at least ten times. This chain uses TRBV6-1 with TRBJ2-5; TRBD2 aligns across 12 bases. With V trimmed by 2 bases and J by 2 bases, 0 bases remained unmatched. The CDR3 extends over 15 amino acids. Germline CDR1 reads MNHNS; CDR2 reads SASEGT. The CDR3 loop reads CASSELAGGQETQYF. CDR3 in DNA: TGTGCCAGCAGTGAACTAGCGGGGGGGCAAGAGACCCAGTACTTC.

The V call is TRBV18, the J call TRBJ1-1, with 11 bases that match TRBD1. The CDR3 runs to 16 residues. Germline CDR1 reads KGHSH; CDR2 reads LQKENI. With 0 bases clipped from V and 3 bases from J, the junction kept 3 bases outside the gene matches. CDR3 loop: CASSPPQDRGHTEAFF. As DNA, the CDR3 is TGTGCCAGCTCACCACCGCAGGACAGGGGGCACACTGAAGCTTTCTTT.

This clonotype was observed a handful of times. The rearrangement links TRBV28 to TRBJ2-1; D is unresolved. Trimming cost V 5 bases and J 0 bases, with 14 bases left between them. Germline V gene lookup returns CDR1 MDHEN and CDR2 SYDVKM. CDR3 size: 16 residues. As DNA, the CDR3 is TGTGCCAGCAGTATCCGTCCGTACAGCTCCTACAATGAGCAGTTCTTC. This translates into CASSIRPYSSYNEQFF.

This clonotype was counted ten times or more. The chain combines TRBV15 with TRBJ1-5; no clear D. Trimming pared 0 bases from V and 0 bases from J, leaving 12 bases between. CDR3 length equals 17 residues. The germline CDR1 and CDR2 sequences are LNHNV and YYDKDF (reference sequence). The CDR3 reads CATSRDWGVASNQPQHF. CDR3 DNA sequence: TGTGCCACCAGCAGAGATTGGGGAGTGGCTAGCAATCAGCCCCAGCATTTT.

This clonotype was counted a few times. The rearrangement joins TRBV9 to TRBJ2-7, with 7 bases that match TRBD1. The V segment lost 0 bases and the J segment 1 base; nucleotides outside the gene matches: 4. There are 15 residues in the CDR3. Germline lookup yields CDR1 SGDLS and CDR2 YYNGEE. The CDR3 bases are TGTGCCAGCAGCGTAGGACAGGGAGTTTCCTACGAGCAGTACTTC. This translates into CASSVGQGVSYEQYF.